The clone carrying this T cell receptor beta chain was detected ten times or more. One entry per CDR3 protein, called by TCRdb with MiXCR from the 5' RACE reads. Among some 68,000 distinct CDR3 sequences listed, over 6.5% were seen once. This sample is part of a study of T cells after yellow fever vaccination. The input for sequencing was CD8+ T cells sorted from PBMCs, taken roughly seven weeks after the first yellow fever vaccination. The receptor comes from a man aged 18 to 29 who received the YFV17D yellow fever vaccine.

The CDR3 region is CASSWGGGYTF. The CDR3 nucleotides are TGTGCCAGCAGTTGGGGGGGTGGCTACACCTTC. The chain carries TRBV12-3 or TRBV12-4 and TRBJ1-2; perhaps TRBD1 as D (5 bases). This CDR3 comprises 11 residues. Trimming took off 4 bases at V and 7 bases at J, with 7 bases between the two ends.